The sequence of this TCR beta chain was determined in a study of blood T cells in healthy people across ages. Notes on the study in general: Strong correlation was found linking TCR beta diversity to naive T cell percentage.

A sample-barcoded 5' primer and a J-beta primer mix were used in a second PCR of about 7 to 12 cycles. A template-switch adaptor with 12 random nucleotides tagged each cDNA molecule. TCRdb recomputed calls from the 5' RACE reads with MiXCR, one row per CDR3 protein. The sample holds 550,000 to 750,000 distinct CDR3 sequences, under 25% seen once. Germline CDR1 SGHDN, CDR2 FVKESK. The CDR3 spans 17 residues. V gave up 4 bases and J gave up 1 base, with 17 bases separating them. This clonotype was found a few times. The antigen is undetermined. Each sample had at least 6 million PBMCs isolated. Sequencing was done on a sample of blood. The origin of this receptor is a man between 65 and 85 years old in good health. The chain carries TRBV14 and TRBJ2-1; perhaps TRBD1 as D (6 bases). This chain's CDR3 is CASSPSRTVGSYNEQFF. CDR3 DNA: TGTGCCAGCAGCCCTTCACGGACAGTCGGTTCCTACAATGAGCAGTTCTTC.